This T cell receptor (beta chain) was identified in a study of a mutant IDH1 vaccine in newly diagnosed glioma. About this clone: The target antigen is unknown.

CDR1 is SGHTA and CDR2 is FQGNSA in the germline V gene. The CDR3 covers 14 residues. V lost 5 bases, J lost 6 bases, and 9 bases stayed unmatched. This sample's time point: week 23, last vaccination. Each vaccine dose was 300 ug of mutant IDH1 20-mer peptide, with topical imiquimod. The method was immunoSEQ multiplex PCR; TCRdb's version includes in-frame clones alone and lacks a portion of them. The table records 43,000 or so clones, less than 85% of them present only once. This sample comprised PBMCs, obtained from a glioma patient whose treatment included an IDH1 peptide vaccine. The receptor was derived from a woman aged 18-35 years with glioma. Some clones in this sample may be carry-over from other donors' samples. The rearrangement links TRBV7-2 to TRBJ1-2, with 7 bases aligning to TRBD1. CDR3 protein: CASSRDRVGDGYTF. CDR3 DNA sequence: TGTGCCAGCAGCCGCGACAGGGTAGGGGATGGCTACACCTTC. Looking up the rest from reference TRBV7-2 and TRBJ1-2 gives the full variable domain: GAGVSQSPSNKVTEKGKDVELRCDPISGHTALYWYRQSLGQGLEFLIYFQGNSAPDKSGLPSDRFSAERTGGSVSTLTIQRTQQEDSAVYLCASSRDRVGDGYTFGSGTRLTVV.